This section outlines one TCR beta chain sequence together with its context. This record belongs to a study of blood T cell repertoires in COVID-19. Study summary: Italy, Spain and the United States were the sources of the convalescent and acute COVID-19 samples.

The CDR3 is 15 residues long. CDR1 and CDR2 (germline): SNHLY, FYNNEI. V was pared by 4 bases and J by 7 bases, with 16 bases between. In the study's own analysis: Researchers report that nucleated cell counts were estimated from reference gene primer amplification. Measured with immunoSEQ multiplex PCR; TCRdb has only the in-frame clones, and not every one. V and J calls and clone size are given by that table; D and trimming were obtained from the DNA. The table has approximately 96,000 clones, 88% seen once; the top ten hold 2.9%. This chain uses TRBV2 with TRBJ1-4; a weak D match, TRBD1 (6 bases). Sequences were obtained from peripheral blood. The origin of this receptor is a woman older than 75 with acute or convalescent COVID-19. CDR3 sequence reads: CASSVVGTTLEKLFF. Here the CDR3 DNA reads TGTGCCAGCAGTGTAGTTGGGACAACTCTTGAAAAACTGTTTTTT.